This entry lists 12 T cell receptor beta chains sequenced from one sample in a study of lung T cells in sarcoidosis with Löfgren's syndrome. In TCRdb, the reads were re-called with MiXCR into one record per CDR3 protein. The sample contains approximately 450 distinct CDR3 sequences, about 30% of which appear only once. Sequencing was carried out using CD4+ T cells from bronchoalveolar lavage. The source of these receptors is a human donor with sarcoidosis (Löfgren's syndrome or another form), or a control subject (not recorded which).

This clonotype was counted a few times. The chain employs TRBV29-1 and TRBJ2-3; TRBD2 matches at 16 bases. Trimming at V came to 4 bases and at J to 4 bases, leaving 2 bases not matched to a gene. Germline V gene data show CDR1 as SQVTM and CDR2 as ANQGSEA. There are 15 residues in the CDR3. CDR3 loop: CSVGGLAGGPDTQYF. For the CDR3, the DNA is TGCAGCGTTGGGGGACTAGCGGGGGGGCCAGATACGCAGTATTTT.

As concerns this clonotype: Given the absence of the conserved phenylalanine or tryptophan at the CDR3 end, a read error is likely. The genes are TRBV20-1 and TRBJ1-1; 7 bases are a match to TRBD1. Germline lookup yields CDR1 DFQATT and CDR2 SNEGSKA (reference sequence). The V gene end was trimmed by 7 bases and the J gene end by 8 bases; junction bases not matched to a gene: 13. The CDR3 extends over 13 amino acids. The CDR3 bases are TGCAGTGTTCTAAATGCAGGGGGGACAGAAGCTTTCCTT. Translating it yields CSVLNAGGTEAFL.

This clonotype is medium-sized (0.01 to 0.1%) within its sample. The chain combines TRBV10-1 with TRBJ2-1; D gene unclear. V was cut by 3 bases and J by 8 bases, with 17 bases left in between. The germline V gene encodes CDR1 WNHNN and CDR2 SYGVQD (reference sequence). The CDR3 contains 15 residues. The CDR3 nucleotides are TGCGCCAGCAGTGAAGGATCCGTAGGGTATCATGAGCAGTTCTTC. Protein sequence: CASSEGSVGYHEQFF.

This clonotype is labeled as medium-sized. The chain combines TRBV10-3 with TRBJ2-7; 8 bases are a match to TRBD2. The CDR3 covers 13 residues. Germline CDR1 ENHRY, CDR2 SYGVKD. V lost 10 bases, J lost 5 bases, and 10 bases stayed unmatched. Written as DNA, the CDR3 is TGTGCCAGCTACTCGGGAGGGGTGAACGAGCAGTACTTC. This encodes CASYSGGVNEQYF.

This clonotype ranks as large. This rearrangement joins TRBV15 to TRBJ2-1; no clear D. V dropped 3 bases and J dropped 4 bases, with 16 bases sitting between them. Germline CDR1 and CDR2: LNHNV and YYDKDF (reference sequence). The CDR3 is 16 amino acids. In DNA form, the CDR3 reads TGTGCCACCAGCAGTTCAAAGGGCCTGCCGTACAATGAGCAGTTCTTC. Residues: CATSSSKGLPYNEQFF.

The chain employs TRBV6-5 and TRBJ2-1; D is possibly TRBD1 (6 bases). The V end lost 11 bases, the J end lost 9 bases, and 17 bases lay between the germline ends. Germline CDR1 reads MNHEY; CDR2 reads SVGAGI. The CDR3 length is 12 residues. CDR3: CAASRGRVEQFF. CDR3 DNA: TGTGCCGCCTCCAGGGGTAGGGTTGAGCAGTTCTTC.

By share, this clonotype ranks as medium-sized. The chain joins TRBV12-5 to TRBJ2-5, with 15 bases aligning to TRBD2. CDR1 and CDR2 (germline): LGHNT, FRNRAP. CDR3 length: 19 amino acids. V was clipped by 7 bases and J by 4 bases; unmatched bases: 16. CDR3 DNA: TGTGCTAGTGTACCAAAGGGACTAGCGGGAGGCGGCAATGGAGAGACCCAGTACTTC. Its protein is CASVPKGLAGGGNGETQYF.

By share, this clonotype ranks as medium-sized. Without the conserved terminal phenylalanine or tryptophan, this CDR3 likely stems from a read error. The rearrangement joins TRBV9 to TRBJ2-2; the match to TRBD2 covers 14 bases. Germline-derived CDR1 and CDR2 are SGDLS and YYNGEE. With 0 bases clipped from V and 4 bases from J, the junction kept 8 bases outside the gene matches. The CDR3 consists of 19 residues. The CDR3 bases are TGTGCCAGCAGCGTAGCTACAAGGGGGACTAGCGGGGGCACCGGGGAGCTGTTTTAT. Its protein product is CASSVATRGTSGGTGELFY.

The chain joins TRBV6-1 to TRBJ2-6, with D perhaps being TRBD1 or TRBD2 (6 bases each). The ends were cut back, 7 bases at V and 2 bases at J, with 9 bases in the middle. Germline V gene sequence: CDR1 MNHNS, CDR2 SASEGT. There are 14 residues in the CDR3. This chain's CDR3 is CASNGGTGANVLTF. The CDR3 DNA reads TGTGCCAGCAACGGGGGCACTGGGGCCAACGTCCTGACTTTC.

In its sample, this clonotype is large. The chain combines TRBV19 with TRBJ1-2; D gene uncertain. Trimming took 3 bases from V and 6 from J, leaving 14 bases between them. The CDR3 has 14 residues. Germline CDR1 reads LNHDA; CDR2 reads SQIVND (reference sequence). Here the CDR3 reads CASSIRAVLDGYTF. The CDR3 DNA reads as TGTGCCAGTAGTATCCGAGCGGTTTTGGATGGCTACACCTTC.

This clonotype is judged medium-sized. This may be a read error: a much more frequent sequence differs by one nucleotide. The gene calls are TRBV20-1 and TRBJ1-5; no definite D call. The V end lost 4 bases, the J end lost 10 bases, and 23 bases lay between the germline ends. CDR3 length: 15 amino acids. CDR1 DFQATT and CDR2 SNEGSKA come from the germline V gene (reference sequence). The CDR3 region is CSAIAPGAMGHPQHF. The CDR3 coding sequence is TGCAGTGCTATTGCCCCCGGCGCCATGGGTCATCCCCAGCATTTT.

Within the sample, this clonotype is large. The genes are TRBV12-5 and TRBJ1-5; unclear D gene. This CDR3 contains 15 residues. V lost 0 bases to trimming and J lost 2 bases, with 8 bases between them. CDR1 and CDR2 (germline): LGHNT, FRNRAP. The DNA for the CDR3 is TGTGCTAGTGGTTTGGTACTTAAGGGCAATCAGCCCCAGCATTTT. It yields the protein CASGLVLKGNQPQHF.